This T cell receptor beta chain was sequenced in a study of CD8 T cells in ankylosing spondylitis. Each CDR3 protein is one row after TCRdb ran MiXCR on the 5' RACE reads. This table has roughly 370,000 distinct CDR3 sequences, about a fifth appearing once. V lost 3 bases and J lost 11; bases outside the gene matches: 3. Germline lookup yields CDR1 SEHNR and CDR2 FQNEAQ (reference sequence). The CDR3 has 12 residues. Study conclusions and caveats: Apparently characteristic of ankylosing spondylitis blood was a TCR beta motif (roughly 8 highly homologous variants). Disease-linked clones were CD8+ and relatively rare in peripheral blood. In the blood and synovial fluid of reactive arthritis, some motif variants had been previously reported.

In regard to this clonotype: Its target is not known.

The sample taken for sequencing was blood, either unsorted or a sorted T cell fraction (not recorded which). J is TRBJ1-5 and V is TRBV7-9; 8 bases align to TRBD1. The receptor's source is a male donor with ankylosing spondylitis. The CDR3 is CASSFGTGTQHF. In DNA, the CDR3 is TGTGCCAGCAGCTTCGGGACAGGCACCCAGCATTTT.